This paragraph covers one TCR beta chain sequence. Described time point: persistent/refractory GD, antithyroid drugs over 5 years with positive TRAb. From PBMCs, RNA was extracted and then used to make the TCR library. Arm-PCR of CDR3 regions with iRepertoire HTBI primers generated TCR beta libraries. One entry per CDR3 protein results from TCRdb running MiXCR on the multiplex PCR reads. The sample includes some 370,000 distinct CDR3 sequences, roughly 20% of them seen just once. These data originate in a study of regulatory T cells in long-lasting Graves disease. This CDR3 has 16 residues. Germline loops: CDR1 SNHLY, CDR2 FYNNEI. V lost 7 bases and J lost 3, with 20 bases in between.

The V gene is TRBV2, the J gene TRBJ2-3, with D unclear. The starting material was peripheral blood mononuclear cells (PBMCs), obtained when the disease was refractory, from a patient treated with antithyroid drugs. The receptor's source is a woman aged 40-49 years with Graves disease. This CDR3 reads CASIFYPVGFTDTQYF. Here the CDR3 DNA reads TGTGCCAGCATATTCTACCCGGTTGGTTTTACAGATACGCAGTATTTT.